This T cell receptor (beta chain) was identified during a study of blood T cell repertoires in COVID-19. Profiling relied on immunoSEQ multiplex PCR, and the TCRdb table lists in-frame clones only, not all of them. Among some 70,000 clones listed, approximately 90% were seen once. Clinical history reported by participants formed the basis on which cohorts were assigned. With 5 bases removed from V and 4 bases from J, the gap between germline ends came to 12 bases. CDR3 length: 14 amino acids. Germline V gene data show CDR1 as SGHTA and CDR2 as FQGNSA. Sequencing used PBMCs or T cells enriched from blood (not recorded which). The clonotype was recovered from a woman in her thirties or forties who had recovered from COVID-19. The chain combines TRBV7-2 with TRBJ1-3; D not certain. The CDR3 sequence: CASSLWKEGNTIYF. The CDR3 DNA is TGTGCCAGCAGCCTATGGAAGGAGGGAAACACCATATATTTT.